This TCR beta chain is from a study of CD8 T cells in ankylosing spondylitis. Study findings and constraints: In ankylosing spondylitis blood, a motif of seven to nine highly homologous TCR beta variants appeared characteristic. Relatively scarce in peripheral blood, disease-linked clones were CD8+.

TCRdb reprocessed the 5' RACE reads with MiXCR, giving one entry per CDR3 protein. The table shows a few hundred thousand distinct CDR3 sequences, with 9.5% to 15% occurring only once. This clonotype was observed at least ten times. The antigen is unknown. CDR3 length: 14 amino acids. Germline V gene lookup returns CDR1 DFQATT and CDR2 SNEGSKA (reference sequence). Losses at the gene ends were 2 bases for V and 6 bases for J; bases not matched to a gene: 5. The chain joins TRBV20-1 to TRBJ1-1; 11 bases are shared with TRBD1. This sequence originates from a male donor with ankylosing spondylitis. Sequencing input: blood, either unsorted or a sorted T cell fraction (not recorded which). The CDR3 is CSARMDRGQSEAFF. CDR3 DNA: TGCAGTGCTAGAATGGACAGGGGGCAGTCTGAAGCTTTCTTT.